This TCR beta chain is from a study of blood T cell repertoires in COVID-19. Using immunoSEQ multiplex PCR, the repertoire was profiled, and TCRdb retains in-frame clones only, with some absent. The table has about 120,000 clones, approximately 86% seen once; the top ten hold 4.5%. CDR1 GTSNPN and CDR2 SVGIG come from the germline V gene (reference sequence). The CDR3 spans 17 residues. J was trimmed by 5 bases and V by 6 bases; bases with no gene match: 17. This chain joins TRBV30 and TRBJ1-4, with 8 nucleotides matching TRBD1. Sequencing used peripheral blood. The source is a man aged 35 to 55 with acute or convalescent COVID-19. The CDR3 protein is CACIRDRTMRGNEKLFF. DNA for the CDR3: TGTGCCTGTATCCGGGACAGGACAATGAGGGGAAATGAAAAACTGTTTTTT. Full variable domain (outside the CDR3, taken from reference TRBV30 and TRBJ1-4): SQTIHQWPATLVQPVGSPLSLECTVEGTSNPNLYWYRQAAGRGLQLLFYSVGIGQISSEVPQNLSASRPQDRQFILSSKKLLLSDSGFYLCACIRDRTMRGNEKLFFGSGTQLSVL.